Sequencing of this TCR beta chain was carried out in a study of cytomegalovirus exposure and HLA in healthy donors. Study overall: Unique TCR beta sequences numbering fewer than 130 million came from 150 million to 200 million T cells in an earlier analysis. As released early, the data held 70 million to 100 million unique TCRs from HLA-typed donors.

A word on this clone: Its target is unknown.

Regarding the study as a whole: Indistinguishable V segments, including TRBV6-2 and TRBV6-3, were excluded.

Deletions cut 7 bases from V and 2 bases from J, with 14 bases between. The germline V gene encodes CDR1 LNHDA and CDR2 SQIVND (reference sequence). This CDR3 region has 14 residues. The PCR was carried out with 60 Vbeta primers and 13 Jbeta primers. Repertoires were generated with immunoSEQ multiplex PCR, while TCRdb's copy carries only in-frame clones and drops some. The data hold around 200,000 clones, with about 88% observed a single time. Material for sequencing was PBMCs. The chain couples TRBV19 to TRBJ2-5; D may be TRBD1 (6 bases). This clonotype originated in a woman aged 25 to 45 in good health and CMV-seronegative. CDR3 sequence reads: CASTNGRGQETQYF. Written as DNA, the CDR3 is TGTGCCAGTACCAATGGCAGGGGACAAGAGACCCAGTACTTC.